This T cell receptor (beta chain) was retrieved from a study of post-analysis software for immune sequencing data. Unique molecular identifiers featured in each of the TCR beta cDNA libraries. Once roughly 0.9 to 11 million T cells were used, hundreds of thousands of cDNA molecules resulted. TCRdb re-derived calls from the PCR reads in MiXCR, one entry per CDR3 protein. The sample records about 200,000 distinct CDR3 sequences, 25% to 35% being singletons. The clonotype originates from a girl younger than 18 with multiple sclerosis. Sample: blood.

CDR3 nucleotide sequence: TGTGCCAGCAGCCAACACCAACCCGGGACAAGGTTTAACGGTGAAGCTTTCTTT. Translation: CASSQHQPGTRFNGEAFF. This chain uses TRBV3-1 with TRBJ1-1, with D maybe TRBD1 (6 bases). CDR3 length: 18 residues. Germline V gene lookup returns CDR1 LGHDT and CDR2 YNNKEL (reference sequence). V shed 2 bases and J shed 7 bases, with 26 bases lying between them. The full variable domain, its missing parts supplied by reference TRBV3-1 and TRBJ1-1, is DTAVSQTPKYLVTQMGNDKSIKCEQNLGHDTMYWYKQDSKKFLKIMFSYNNKELIINETVPNRFSPKSPDKAHLNLHINSLELGDSAVYFCASSQHQPGTRFNGEAFFGQGTRLTVV.